This T cell receptor (beta chain) was sequenced during a study of resident and recirculating memory T cells in vitiligo. Patients had to be free of confetti depigmentation, indicating active vitiligo. Germline CDR1 MDHEN, CDR2 SYDVKM. The CDR3 runs to 15 residues. Trimming took 7 bases from V and 5 from J, leaving 20 bases between them. Sequenced by immunoSEQ multiplex PCR; TCRdb stores in-frame clones only, minus some. This table holds 70,000 to 95,000 clones, about 92% found once. J is TRBJ1-1 and V is TRBV28, with D maybe TRBD1 (5 bases). The clonotype comes from a male donor with vitiligo. Sequenced sample: blood. DNA for the CDR3: TGTGCCAGCATTCGGGGAGGGGAAGGGGATACTGAAGCTTTCTTT. Translated: CASIRGGEGDTEAFF. Looking up the rest from reference TRBV28 and TRBJ1-1 gives the full variable domain: DVKVTQSSRYLVKRTGEKVFLECVQDMDHENMFWYRQDPGLGLRLIYFSYDVKMKEKGDIPEGYSVSREKKERFSLILESASTNQTSMYLCASIRGGEGDTEAFFGQGTRLTVV.